This T cell receptor (beta chain) was identified during a study of blood T cell repertoires in COVID-19. TCRdb keeps only in-frame clones here, not all; method: immunoSEQ multiplex PCR. The sample carries more than 90,000 clones, roughly nine tenths recorded once. The CDR3 runs to 18 residues. J was trimmed by 4 bases and V by 4 bases; bases with no gene match: 10. Germline CDR1 is SGHVS and CDR2 is FQNEAQ. Sequencing was done on a sample of peripheral blood. The V gene is TRBV7-8, the J gene TRBJ2-1, with 13 bases lining up with TRBD2. This receptor was taken from a man between 70 and 80 years old who had recovered from COVID-19. CDR3 protein: CASSSRTSGRGRYNEQFF. The CDR3 DNA reads TGTGCCAGCAGCTCCCGGACTAGCGGGAGAGGGAGGTACAATGAGCAGTTCTTC.